What follows is one T cell receptor beta chain and its context. Using immunoSEQ multiplex PCR, the repertoire was profiled, and TCRdb retains in-frame clones only, with some absent. The table lists around 360,000 clones, roughly 87% of them singletons. The data derive from a study of blood T cell repertoires in COVID-19. Looking at the study overall: T cells, B-cell-depleted T cells, or PBMCs provided the cDNA or gDNA that served as material.

Which cohort a participant joined came from the clinical history participants gave. In Cohort 3, a recovered donor had either two negative PCRs, clearance, or symptom resolution. This TCR was sampled from a woman between 25 and 40 years old who had recovered from COVID-19. The material sequenced was PBMCs or T cells enriched from blood (not recorded which).

CDR3 in amino acids: CATSDLEGTNYGYTF. For the CDR3, the DNA is TGTGCCACCAGTGATTTGGAGGGAACTAACTATGGCTACACCTTC. The gene calls are TRBV24-1 and TRBJ1-2; D uncertain. Trimming took off 0 bases at V and 0 bases at J, with 7 bases between the two ends. The CDR3 length is 15 residues. Germline V gene sequence: CDR1 KGHDR, CDR2 SFDVKD.